The rows below give T cell receptor beta chains drawn from one sample of a study of T cell responses to AZD1222 COVID-19 vaccine. The assay was immunoSEQ multiplex PCR, and TCRdb's table has in-frame clones only and misses some. Of some 99,000 clones listed, about 90% are singletons. The material was peripheral blood, obtained on day 0 of AZD1222 vaccination. These receptors were taken from an adult in good health. CDR3s include the opening cysteine and the closing phenylalanine or tryptophan. A D gene is named only where the DNA matches it firmly. Clone sizes are given selectively: once, few, many, or a class where the clone is expanded.

J | size | V | D | CDR3 | DNA
TRBJ2-1 | . | TRBV5-1 | . | CASSLGLARYNEQFF | TGCGCCAGCAGCTTGGGTCTAGCGAGATACAATGAGCAGTTCTTC
TRBJ1-1 | . | TRBV28 | . | CASISERIGGTEAFF | TGTGCCAGCATCTCCGAGCGGATCGGCGGAACTGAAGCTTTCTTT
TRBJ1-2 | . | TRBV7-2 | . | CASSAMGSASYTF | TGTGCCAGCAGCGCCATGGGGTCGGCAAGCTACACCTTC
TRBJ2-3 | . | TRBV27 | TRBD1 | CASIDRGQDTQYF | TGTGCCAGCATTGACAGGGGCCAAGATACGCAGTATTTT
TRBJ2-1 | . | TRBV11-2 | TRBD1 | CASSHFRTGRRGQFF | TGTGCCAGCAGCCACTTTAGGACAGGGCGAAGAGGGCAGTTCTTC
TRBJ1-3 | . | TRBV12-1 | . | CASSFGAGTEGNTIYF | .
TRBJ2-3 | . | TRBV7-6 | . | CASKSPGADTQYF | TGTGCCAGCAAGAGCCCGGGGGCAGATACGCAGTATTTT
TRBJ2-3 | . | TRBV6-2/TRBV6-3 | TRBD2 | CASSIGGGSVDTQYF | TGTGCCAGCAGCATAGGCGGGGGGTCGGTAGATACGCAGTATTTT
TRBJ1-4 | . | TRBV3-1/TRBV3-2 | . | CASSQVRRAGDNEKLFF | TGTGCCAGCAGCCAAGTGCGCAGGGCGGGAGATAATGAAAAACTGTTTTTT
TRBJ2-6 | few | TRBV28 | . | CASRPTGDANVLTF | TGTGCCAGCAGGCCGACAGGAGACGCCAACGTCCTGACTTTC
TRBJ1-1 | . | TRBV7-2 | . | CASSLSLRQAAFF | TGTGCCAGCAGCTTATCCTTACGACAGGCAGCTTTCTTT
TRBJ1-2 | . | TRBV4-2 | . | CASSQEQSNPNYGYTF | TGTGCCAGCAGCCAAGAACAGAGTAATCCTAACTATGGCTACACCTTC
TRBJ1-6 | . | TRBV28 | . | CASKEGGRNSPLHF | TGTGCCAGTAAGGAAGGGGGTCGTAATTCACCCCTCCACTTT
TRBJ2-3 | . | TRBV28 | TRBD2 | CASRLAGVTDTQYF | TGTGCCAGCAGGCTAGCGGGGGTTACAGATACGCAGTATTTT
TRBJ1-2 | few | TRBV3-1/TRBV3-2 | . | CASSQGTGANYGYTF | TGTGCCAGCAGCCAAGGAACGGGAGCTAACTATGGCTACACCTTC
TRBJ1-2 | . | TRBV7-9 | . | CASSPEGGGYTF | TGTGCCAGCAGCCCGGAGGGGGGCGGCTACACCTTC
TRBJ1-4 | . | TRBV18 | TRBD1 | CASSPTGAQNEKLFF | TGTGCCAGCTCACCGACAGGGGCGCAGAATGAAAAACTGTTTTTT
TRBJ1-2 | once | TRBV7-9 | . | CASSFKGHYGYTF | TGTGCCAGCAGCTTTAAGGGCCACTATGGCTACACCTTC
TRBJ2-1 | . | TRBV10-3 | TRBD2 | CAIRESGGENNEQFF | TGTGCCATCAGGGAAAGCGGGGGGGAAAACAATGAGCAGTTCTTC
TRBJ2-7 | . | TRBV29-1 | . | CSVWDLGPGIGEQYF | TGCAGCGTGTGGGACTTGGGACCCGGGATAGGGGAGCAGTACTTC
TRBJ1-6 | . | TRBV4-1 | TRBD1 | CASSQGDRGRSPLHF | TGCGCCAGCAGCCAAGGGGACAGGGGACGTTCACCCCTCCACTTT
TRBJ1-4 | few | TRBV28 | . | CASSLTGIRGINEKLFF | TGTGCCAGCAGTTTAACCGGAATTAGGGGGATTAATGAAAAACTGTTTTTT
TRBJ2-3 | once | TRBV19 | . | CASSIRDVASYSSDTQYF | TGTGCCAGTAGTATCCGAGATGTGGCTAGCTACTCTTCTGATACGCAGTATTTT
TRBJ2-7 | . | TRBV7-8 | . | CASSQNPLPYEQYF | TGTGCCAGCAGCCAAAATCCCTTACCCTACGAGCAGTACTTC
TRBJ2-1 | . | TRBV4-3 | TRBD2 | CASSPRTSGDYNEQFF | TGCGCCAGCAGCCCAAGGACTAGCGGTGACTACAATGAGCAGTTCTTC
TRBJ2-7 | . | TRBV11-2 | . | CASSLDGGGYEQYF | TGTGCCAGCAGCTTAGATGGGGGAGGCTACGAGCAGTACTTC
TRBJ2-3 | . | TRBV9 | . | CASSVGSGDTQYF | TGTGCCAGCAGCGTGGGTAGTGGGGATACGCAGTATTTT
TRBJ2-7 | . | TRBV7-2 | . | CASSLGGGSSYEQYF | TGTGCCAGCAGCTTAGGTGGGGGAAGCTCCTACGAGCAGTACTTC
TRBJ1-5 | . | TRBV12-3/TRBV12-4 | . | CASSSGYNQPQHF | TGTGCCAGCAGTTCCGGGTACAATCAGCCCCAGCATTTT
TRBJ2-7 | . | TRBV19 | TRBD1 | CASSISVDRVYEQYF | TGTGCCAGTAGTATCTCTGTGGACAGGGTGTACGAGCAGTACTTC
TRBJ2-1 | . | TRBV5-1 | TRBD1 | CASSLETGGTGAYNEQFF | TGCGCCAGCAGCTTGGAAACCGGAGGGACAGGGGCCTACAATGAGCAGTTCTTC
TRBJ2-7 | . | TRBV6-2/TRBV6-3 | TRBD1 | CASSTEDRGQLPYEQYF | TGTGCCAGCAGTACCGAGGACAGGGGGCAACTACCCTACGAGCAGTACTTC
TRBJ1-1 | . | TRBV24-1 | TRBD1 | CATSEETGAKAFF | TGTGCCACCAGTGAGGAAACAGGGGCTAAAGCTTTCTTT
TRBJ1-2 | . | TRBV21-1 | . | CASSKLGQGWECNYGYTF | TGTGCCAGCAGCAAATTGGGGCAGGGGTGGGAATGTAACTATGGCTACACCTTC
TRBJ2-3 | . | TRBV20-1 | . | CSASSGITDTQYF | TGCAGTGCTAGTTCTGGGATCACAGATACGCAGTATTTT
TRBJ2-1 | . | TRBV2 | TRBD1 | CASSVTGVRDEQFF | TGTGCCAGCAGTGTGACAGGGGTACGCGATGAGCAGTTCTTC
TRBJ1-6 | few | TRBV27 | . | CASSLSGRNSPLHF | TGTGCCAGCAGCCTATCCGGGAGGAATTCACCCCTCCACTTT
TRBJ1-2 | . | TRBV7-2 | . | CASSLGRVYGYTF | TGTGCCAGCAGCTTAGGCAGGGTCTATGGCTACACCTTC
TRBJ1-1 | . | TRBV6-2/TRBV6-3 | . | CASSYYGGGTEAFF | TGTGCCAGCAGTTATTATGGAGGGGGCACTGAAGCTTTCTTT
TRBJ1-4 | . | TRBV6-5 | . | CASSQALGGQKLFF | TGTGCCAGCAGTCAGGCCTTAGGGGGGCAAAAACTGTTTTTT
TRBJ2-1 | . | TRBV29-1 | . | CSAQWAGLDEQFF | TGCAGCGCCCAATGGGCAGGGCTGGATGAGCAGTTCTTC
TRBJ2-1 | few | TRBV13 | . | CASSFRLPGLMFTYNEQFF | TGTGCCAGCAGCTTTAGACTTCCAGGGTTAATGTTTACCTACAATGAGCAGTTCTTC
TRBJ1-3 | few | TRBV5-6 | . | CASSRSLMAGNTIYF | TGTGCCAGCAGCCGGAGCCTAATGGCTGGAAACACCATATATTTT
TRBJ2-7 | . | TRBV29-1 | . | CSVQGGGGYYEQYF | TGCAGCGTTCAGGGTGGGGGTGGCTACTACGAGCAGTACTTC
TRBJ1-2 | . | TRBV5-1 | TRBD1 | CASSPSGGGQIHYGYTF | TGCGCCAGCAGCCCCTCGGGGGGGGGACAGATACACTATGGCTACACCTTC
TRBJ2-3 | . | TRBV28 | TRBD2 | CASSLYELAGESTDTQYF | TGTGCCAGCAGTTTATACGAATTAGCGGGAGAAAGCACAGATACGCAGTATTTT